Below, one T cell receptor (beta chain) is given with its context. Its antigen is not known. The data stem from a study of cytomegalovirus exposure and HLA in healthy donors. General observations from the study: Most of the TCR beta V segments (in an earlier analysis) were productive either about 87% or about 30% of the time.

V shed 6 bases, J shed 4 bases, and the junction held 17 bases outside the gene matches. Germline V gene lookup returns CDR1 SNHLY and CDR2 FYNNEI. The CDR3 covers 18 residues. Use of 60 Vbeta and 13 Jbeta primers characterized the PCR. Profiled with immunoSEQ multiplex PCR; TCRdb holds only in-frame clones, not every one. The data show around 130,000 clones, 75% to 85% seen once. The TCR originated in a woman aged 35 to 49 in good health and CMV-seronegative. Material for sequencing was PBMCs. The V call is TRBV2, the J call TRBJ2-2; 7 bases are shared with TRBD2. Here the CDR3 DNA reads TGTGCCAGCAGCAGAGAGATGTTGGGGGGGATTGGCACCGGGGAGCTGTTTTTT. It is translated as CASSREMLGGIGTGELFF.